The 14 T cell receptor beta chains given below trace back to one sample, sequenced in a study of tumor-infiltrating lymphocytes in primary liver carcinoma. A primer matching the constant region was used to make TCR beta cDNA from around 550 ng of total RNA. Sequencing libraries for TCR beta derived from three nested multiplex PCR rounds that used slightly modified ARM-PCR. The first two PCR rounds, roughly 10 cycles each, used TRBV1-TRBV30 forward primers and a C-beta reverse primer. TCRdb reanalysed the multiplex PCR reads using MiXCR and keeps one entry per CDR3 protein. This sample carries tens of thousands of distinct CDR3 sequences, roughly 73% of them seen once, and the ten largest clones take roughly two fifths. Co-extracted RNA and DNA came from 20-30 mg of unsorted bulk tissue. Material: tumor-adjacent normal liver tissue. The receptors originated from a woman aged 25 to 39 with primary liver carcinoma and hepatitis B virus infection.

Comments on this clonotype: Germline and junction disagree at one end, which may indicate a read error. The CDR3 loop reads CPSSQESTSGFCNEQFF. The CDR3, as DNA: TGCCCCAGCAGCCAAGAAAGTACTAGCGGGTTCTGCAATGAGCAGTTCTTC. The rearrangement links TRBV4-3 to TRBJ2-1; 9 bases agree with TRBD2. CDR1 is LGHNA and CDR2 is YSLEER in the germline V gene. The CDR3 runs to 17 residues.

J is TRBJ1-2 and V is TRBV6-5; D remains unclear. CDR1 and CDR2 (germline): MNHEY, SVGAGI. This CDR3 is 13 amino acids long. This chain's CDR3 is CTSKARAGYGYTF. The DNA of the CDR3 is TGTACAAGCAAAGCAAGGGCTGGCTATGGCTACACCTTC.

The V gene is TRBV4-2, the J gene TRBJ2-2; the D gene is possibly TRBD2 (6 bases). V was pared by 4 bases and J by 7 bases, with 28 bases between. The germline V gene has CDR1 LGHNA and CDR2 YNFKEQ. This CDR3 is 19 amino acids long. CDR3 DNA: TGTGCCAGCAGCCTAAGCGGCGTGGCTAGCGATAGTAAGAGCGGGGAGCTGTTTTTT. Translated, it gives CASSLSGVASDSKSGELFF.

This clonotype was picked up many times. The V and J genes are TRBV30 and TRBJ2-2, with D hard to call. Germline lookup yields CDR1 GTSNPN and CDR2 SVGIG (reference sequence). The V end was cut by 2 bases, the J end by 5 bases, with 9 bases between. This CDR3 comprises 13 residues. This CDR3 reads CAWSFTETGELFF. The CDR3 DNA is TGTGCCTGGAGTTTTACAGAGACCGGGGAGCTGTTTTTT.

A word on this clonotype: The germline gene is not matched at one end of the junction; a read error may be the cause. The CDR3 here is CVSTTWEVSYEQYF. Written as DNA, the CDR3 is TGTGTCAGCACTACGTGGGAGGTATCCTACGAGCAGTACTTC. The genes are TRBV6-2 or TRBV6-3 and TRBJ2-7, with TRBD2 as a possible D gene (6 bases). The germline CDR1 and CDR2 sequences are MNHEY and SVGEGT. The CDR3 totals 14 residues.

In regard to this clonotype: A junction boundary mismatches the germline segment, possibly from a read error. The chain couples TRBV29-1 to TRBJ1-1, with a weak D call TRBD1 (5 bases). The length of the CDR3 is 13 residues. CDR1 SQVTM and CDR2 ANQGSEA come from the germline V gene. As DNA, the CDR3 is TGCAGCGTTAGTCGACAGTTGAACACTGAGGCTTTCTTT. Its protein is CSVSRQLNTEAFF.

A single count supports this clonotype. The chain employs TRBV4-2 and TRBJ2-5; 7 bases are a match to TRBD2. With 9 bases clipped from V and 2 bases from J, the junction kept 12 bases outside the gene matches. Germline V gives CDR1 LGHNA, CDR2 YNFKEQ. The CDR3 extends over 15 amino acids. CDR3: CASIQGGRDQETQYF. In DNA, the CDR3 is TGTGCCAGTATCCAAGGAGGGAGGGATCAAGAGACCCAGTACTTC.

As regards this clonotype: Since the CDR3 does not end with the conserved phenylalanine or tryptophan, this likely comes from a read error. The chain links TRBV13 to TRBJ2-5, with D maybe TRBD1 (5 bases). The CDR3 spans 16 residues. Per germline, CDR1 PRHDT and CDR2 FYEKMQ (reference sequence). DNA of the CDR3: TGTGCCAGAAGCTTAAGGGGCTGGGTAATTAGGGAGACCCAGTACCTC. Protein: CARSLRGWVIRETQYL.

The table lists this clonotype with many counts. This chain links TRBV29-1 with TRBJ1-1, with a possible D match to TRBD1 (5 bases). Between the trimmed V and J ends, which lost 7 bases and 3 bases, there was a span of 15 bases. CDR1 SQVTM and CDR2 ANQGSEA come from the germline V gene. This CDR3 spans 13 amino acids. The CDR3 DNA follows: TGCAGCGGTCGGCGACAGAGAGACACTGAAGCTTTCTTT. This encodes CSGRRQRDTEAFF.

This clonotype has a count of ten or more. The chain joins TRBV5-1 to TRBJ2-5; TRBD2 agrees at 7 bases. The germline gives CDR1 SGHRS, CDR2 YFSETQ. This CDR3 has 17 amino acids. The trim removed 3 bases at V and 5 bases at J, leaving 16 bases unmatched. The CDR3, as DNA: TGCGCCAGCAGCTCGGCCCGCGGAGCGGGAATTTTGGAGACCCAGTACTTC. As protein: CASSSARGAGILETQYF.

The chain carries TRBV6-2 or TRBV6-3 and TRBJ2-5; D gene unclear. Trimming took off 4 bases at V and 4 bases at J, with 16 bases between the two ends. The CDR3 is made up of 15 amino acids. The germline V gene has CDR1 MNHEY and CDR2 SVGEGT. The chain's CDR3 is CASSFSVESGETQYF. The CDR3 DNA is TGTGCCAGCAGTTTCTCAGTAGAGTCAGGAGAGACCCAGTACTTC.

Comments on this clonotype: The junction does not match germline at one end; this may be a read error. The chain combines TRBV6-1 with TRBJ1-5, with D maybe TRBD1 (5 bases). The germline CDR1 and CDR2 sequences are MNHNS and SASEGT. The CDR3 covers 14 residues. This CDR3 is CTSKGISSNQPQHF. CDR3 DNA: TGTACCAGTAAGGGGATAAGTAGCAATCAGCCCCAGCATTTT.

Points on this clonotype: At one boundary the junction diverges from the germline segment, which might be a read error. The chain couples TRBV7-9 to TRBJ1-2; weak D call: TRBD1 (6 bases). The CDR3 length is 16 residues. Germline V gene sequence: CDR1 SEHNR, CDR2 FQNEAQ (reference sequence). Here the CDR3 DNA reads TGTGCCAGCAACTTACCGACGGGGACACCCAACTATGGCTACACTTTC. Translating gives CASNLPTGTPNYGYTF. The variable domain in full, completed from reference TRBV7-9 and TRBJ1-2, reads DTGVSQNPRHKITKRGQNVTFRCDPISEHNRLYWYRQTLGQGPEFLTYFQNEAQLEKSRLLSDRFSAERPKGSFSTLEIQRTEQGDSAMYLCASNLPTGTPNYGYTFGSGTRLTVV.

This clonotype has at least ten counts. The junction differs from germline at one of its ends, possibly a read error. This chain joins TRBV5-4 and TRBJ1-6; tentatively, D is TRBD1 (5 bases). Looked up from germline, CDR1 is SGHNT and CDR2 is YYREEE (reference sequence). The CDR3 length is 14 residues. In DNA form, the CDR3 reads TGTGTCAGCAGCTTGGGCTCCGCAGGGCAAACCCTCCACTTT. Its translation: CVSSLGSAGQTLHF.